This T cell receptor beta chain derives from a study of regulatory T cells in long-lasting Graves disease (dated by TCRdb to 2020 to 2022). Background for the entire study: Patients with newly diagnosed Graves' disease had been on antithyroid drugs for under 3 months. The study was conducted in China and was registered as a clinical trial. Patients with persistent Graves' disease were compared with patients with newly diagnosed Graves' disease using TCR sequencing and RNA sequencing of peripheral blood. A total of roughly 35 samples underwent TCR sequencing: about 13 from persistent and about 20 from newly diagnosed Graves' disease patients. Findings and caveats that apply to the study as a whole: Compared with newly diagnosed patients, persistent Graves' disease patients had lower TCR Shannon entropy and fewer highly expanded clones, which suggests clonal expansion. TRBV28, TRBJ1-2 and TRBJ2-5 were preferentially used in persistent disease, while TRBV20-1 and TRBJ2-1 were favored in newly diagnosed disease. Persistent patients shared more public clonotypes among themselves (around 3,000) than newly diagnosed patients did (about 900). The study examined only peripheral blood because the primary lesion, thyroid tissue, could not be accessed. The authors acknowledged the small sample size as a limitation that may reduce accuracy. Sequencing and analysis were restricted to the TCR beta chain.

The time point label for this specimen denotes: newly diagnosed GD, antithyroid drugs for less than 3 months. For both TCR sequencing and RNA sequencing, RNA was extracted from PBMCs using TRIzol. Graves' disease was diagnosed according to American Thyroid Association guidelines. The patients came from an endocrinology department in Xi'an, China. Each patient gave approximately 9 milliliters of peripheral blood, collected in an EDTA anticoagulant tube. PBMCs were isolated by Ficoll Paque Plus density gradient separation without further T cell sorting. An Agilent 2100 Bioanalyzer and agarose gel were used to check RNA quality, while a NanoDrop 2000 measured RNA concentration. This clonotype was seen repeatedly, ten times or more. This clone's antigen is unknown. No base quality information exists; no much larger clone differs at one position. The CDR3, from cysteine to phenylalanine, totals 14 residues. CDR3 DNA only is kept here, 42 bases in frame from base 1. As encoded in the germline V gene (reference sequence), CDR1 is DFQATT while CDR2 is SNEGSKA. Cut back by 4 bases and 2 bases, the V and J ends lie 12 bases apart.

Receptor amplification or capture employed multiplex PCR. TCRdb names Illumina HiSeq 4000 as the instrument used. iRepertoire HTBI primers and Arm-PCR amplification of CDR3 regions were used to construct TCR beta libraries. Gel purification was performed on PCR products prior to sequencing. The authors' analysis ran thus. Across samples, 60 to 80 TRBV and roughly 13 TRBJ segments were identified and used for gene usage analysis of CDR3 amino acid clonotypes. COPE and FqMerger were used to merge the filtered high-quality paired reads into contigs. BLAST was used to align contigs to the IMGT TRBV, TRBD and TRBJ reference genes, and CDR3 was defined following IMGT. Clonotypes above 0.1% frequency were classified as highly expanded clones. Shannon entropy served as the measure of repertoire diversity, while the Gini coefficient captured V-J evenness. Clonotypes shared by more than one individual were considered public. TCRdb redid the processing of the public reads, applying fastp at Q25 and MiXCR, and retained in-frame beta chains. Each CDR3 protein appears once, grouped with its most common genes and DNA. The V and J calls were determined by TCRdb, not by the authors. A total of some 410,000 distinct CDR3 sequences appear in this sample, approximately 16% of them only once. Together, the top ten hold roughly 10% of the sample.

The sample also formed part of further work on T cells in Graves' hyperthyroidism and ophthalmopathy. As that second study puts it: A patient counted as having stable Graves' hyperthyroidism if no progression to ophthalmopathy occurred over 18 months of follow-up. Hyperthyroidism patients were newly diagnosed, with disease duration under 2 months, and aged 18 to 65 years. Patients with uncontrolled infections, other autoimmune diseases, pregnancy or lactation were excluded. Diagnoses were based on clinical symptoms, serum thyroxine and TRAb, thyroid ultrasound and orbital computed tomography. For the first round of RT-PCR on the TCR CDR3, the HTBI primer set was used together with the Qiagen OneStep RT-PCR kit. Most expanded thyroid clonotypes (frequency above 0.001) were also detected in blood, a finding suggesting that blood repertoires may reflect thyroid immune responses. A 13 V-J signature model separated ophthalmopathy from stable hyperthyroidism, with over 85% sensitivity and about 81% specificity in cross-validation and 80%/75% in testing. In validation, the model predicted progression to ophthalmopathy with approximately 69% sensitivity and approximately 78% specificity, a median of around six months before onset. To identify distinguishing TCR V-J signatures, a discovery cohort of about 95 patients was used, comprising 40 to 45 with Graves' ophthalmopathy and approximately 57 with stable Graves' hyperthyroidism. Whether ophthalmopathy could be predicted prospectively was tested in an independent validation cohort made up of about 18 hyperthyroidism patients plus 17 patients who later progressed to ophthalmopathy. The roughly 94 discovery patients were randomly divided into training and test sets at a 7:3 ratio. In more than 5 Graves' hyperthyroidism patients, the study also compared T-cell repertoires from thyroid tissue with T-cell repertoires from blood. After blood sampling, hyperthyroidism patients were treated with methimazole at a starting dose of 30 mg daily, and ophthalmopathy patients were treated with high-dose intravenous methylprednisolone. The libraries were constructed in a second round of multiplex PCR and then size-selected and purified. Sequencing of the libraries was done on an Illumina HiSeq2000 using paired-end 100 bp reads. SOAPnuke was used to process the raw data, throwing out any read that contained adapters or uncalled bases, had a mean Phred below 15, or lacked an exact constant-primer or identifier match. High-quality paired reads were merged using COPE v1.2.5, and each unique nucleotide sequence was defined as a clonotype. MiTCR v1.1 was used to align clonotypes to the IMGT TRBV, TRBD and TRBJ reference segments. Analysis was restricted to V-J combinations with a frequency above 0.0001, which covered roughly 99% of repertoires. The TCS score was defined as F50 (clonal expansion) divided by E x V (chaos), with BLOSUM62-based TCRdist calculated between CDR3 peptides within each V-J. Welch's t-statistics and random forest reduced roughly 540 V-J features to about 13, which were used in a naive Bayes classifier (R e1071). Sample size was not statistically predetermined, and investigators were not blinded to group allocation. TCR Vbeta CDR3 sequencing of 120 to 150 peripheral blood samples (roughly 41 ophthalmopathy, under 80 hyperthyroidism and around 17 progressor patients) is reported in the paper.

The V gene is TRBV20-1 and the J gene is TRBJ2-1, with TRBD1 tentatively as D gene (8 bases match). The clonotype originates from a woman between 25 and 40 years old with Graves disease. Donor details come from another sample of the same person, matched by shared clones. This sample comprised peripheral blood mononuclear cells (PBMCs), obtained at new diagnosis, from a patient treated with antithyroid drugs. The bases read TGCAGTGCTACAACAGGGGGGGCCTACAATGAGCAGTTCTTC. The translation is CSATTGGAYNEQFF.